One T cell receptor (beta chain) is described in this entry. No antigen is known for it. The data stem from a study of OX40 agonist ivuxolimab in advanced cancers. In the study overall: Patients were roughly 81% male with ages roughly 23 to 79, mean about 60. Partial responses were achieved by three patients, one with hepatocellular carcinoma and two with cutaneous melanoma. Points from the study as a whole: Partial responders at 0.1-3.0 mg/kg showed near-lowest clonal expansion. Both blood CD4+ and CD8+ T cells showed clonal growth by week 6 at 0.1 to 3.0 mg/kg.

J lost 8 bases, V lost 2 bases, and 3 bases had no gene match. The germline CDR1 and CDR2 sequences are MNHNY and SVGAGI (reference sequence). The CDR3 covers 13 residues. Produced via immunoSEQ multiplex PCR; TCRdb's table is partial and in-frame only. The sample lists about 38,000 clones; 80% to 85% were seen once. The receptor comes from an adult with an advanced solid tumor such as melanoma, head and neck, liver or kidney cancer. The source material was CD4+ or CD8+ T cells sorted from blood, sampled in a trial of the OX40 agonist ivuxolimab. The chain is built from TRBV6-6 and TRBJ1-5; 7 positions agree with TRBD1. Here the CDR3 reads CASSYDRVKPQHF. The CDR3 nucleotides read TGTGCCAGCAGTTACGACAGGGTGAAGCCCCAGCATTTT.